Listed here are 23 T cell receptor beta chains from one sample, sequenced in a study of blood T cells in healthy people across ages. A J-beta primer mix and a sample-barcoded 5' primer were used in a second PCR of roughly 6 to 11 cycles. In TCRdb, the 5' RACE reads were re-called with MiXCR into one record per CDR3 protein. The repertoire has just under 550,000 distinct CDR3 sequences, 24% of them found once; the top ten carry 8.7%. These same data were also listed under a study on T cells of mothers and their children.

The sample comprised blood. The receptors originated from a boy younger than 18 in good health.

The chain combines TRBV7-2 with TRBJ1-2, with D hard to call. The CDR3 is 13 amino acids. V lost 2 bases to trimming and J lost 7 bases, with 11 bases between them. Germline assignment: CDR1 SGHTA and CDR2 FQGNSA. The CDR3 spells CASSLYSVGGYTF. CDR3 in DNA: TGTGCCAGCAGCTTATACAGTGTTGGTGGCTACACCTTC.

This clonotype was counted at least ten times. The rearrangement joins TRBV7-2 to TRBJ2-5, with TRBD2 identical over 9 bases. The J segment lost 1 base and the V segment lost 1 base, leaving 4 bases of the junction unmatched. The germline V gene has CDR1 SGHTA and CDR2 FQGNSA. This CDR3 is 16 amino acids long. CDR3 sequence: CASSLVASGVQETQYF. The CDR3 nucleotides are TGTGCCAGCAGCTTAGTGGCTAGCGGGGTCCAAGAGACCCAGTACTTC. The whole variable domain, remainder taken from reference TRBV7-2 and TRBJ2-5, is GAGVSQSPSNKVTEKGKDVELRCDPISGHTALYWYRQSLGQGLEFLIYFQGNSAPDKSGLPSDRFSAERTGGSVSTLTIQRTQQEDSAVYLCASSLVASGVQETQYFGPGTRLLVL.

This clonotype was seen at least ten times. This chain uses TRBV3-1 with TRBJ2-1, with 9 bases matching TRBD2. J lost 7 bases, V lost 0 bases, and 10 bases had no gene match. CDR1 and CDR2 (germline): LGHDT, YNNKEL (reference sequence). The CDR3 totals 17 residues. CDR3 amino acids: CASSQDTPPSGKNEQFF. The DNA for the CDR3 is TGTGCCAGCAGCCAAGATACCCCGCCTAGCGGGAAAAATGAGCAGTTCTTC.

Here the CDR3 DNA reads TGTGCCAGCAGTTTGGAGGGACCCTATGGCTACACCTTC. Its translation: CASSLEGPYGYTF. The rearrangement links TRBV12-3 or TRBV12-4 to TRBJ1-2; D is perhaps TRBD1 (5 bases). Trimming removed 3 bases from V and 4 bases from J, with 9 bases in between. The CDR3 spans 13 residues.

The J gene is TRBJ1-2, the V gene TRBV7-2; D is ambiguous. V dropped 3 bases and J dropped 3 bases, with 11 bases sitting between them. Germline V gene data show CDR1 as SGHTA and CDR2 as FQGNSA. The CDR3 is 14 residues long. The chain's CDR3 is CASSFAPGDYGYTF. The CDR3 nucleotides read TGTGCCAGCAGCTTCGCCCCTGGTGACTATGGCTACACCTTC.

V usage is TRBV6-1 and J usage is TRBJ1-2; weak D call: TRBD1 (5 bases). This CDR3 contains 14 residues. CDR1 and CDR2 (germline): MNHNS, SASEGT. Deletions cut 6 bases from V and 2 bases from J, with 13 bases between. CDR3 DNA: TGTGCCAGCAGAGGGACGGTTTTGAACTATGGCTACACCTTC. Residues: CASRGTVLNYGYTF.

This clonotype has a handful of counts. The CDR3 is CASSPQRGGATGELFF. The DNA of the CDR3 is TGTGCCAGCAGCCCTCAAAGGGGGGGGGCCACCGGGGAGCTGTTTTTT. J is TRBJ2-2 and V is TRBV3-1; possibly TRBD2 for D (7 bases). Deletions cut 4 bases from V and 4 bases from J, with 16 bases between. From germline, CDR1 is LGHDT and CDR2 YNNKEL (reference sequence). The CDR3 covers 16 residues.

This chain joins TRBV12-3 or TRBV12-4 and TRBJ1-2; D is unclear. The V gene lost 3 bases and the J gene lost 1 base, with 6 bases spanning the gap. The CDR3 contains 13 residues. The CDR3 region has the DNA TGTGCCAGCAGTTTCGGGGATAACTATGGCTACACCTTC. Translation gives CASSFGDNYGYTF.

This clonotype was detected only a few times. The rearrangement links TRBV20-1 to TRBJ2-7; the D gene is possibly TRBD1 (6 bases). The CDR3 is 14 residues long. With 1 base removed from V and 3 bases from J, the gap between germline ends came to 13 bases. Germline lookup yields CDR1 DFQATT and CDR2 SNEGSKA (reference sequence). CDR3 amino acids: CSARGTDQIYEQYF. Written as DNA, the CDR3 is TGCAGTGCTAGAGGGACAGACCAGATCTACGAGCAGTACTTC.

The V call is TRBV29-1, the J call TRBJ1-1; D is possibly TRBD1 (5 bases). CDR1 is SQVTM and CDR2 is ANQGSEA in the germline V gene. Trimming pared 0 bases from V and 4 bases from J, leaving 12 bases between. This CDR3 region has 14 residues. The CDR3 DNA reads TGCAGCGTTGAAGAAGTCGGGGCGGGCACTGAAGCTTTCTTT. This translates into CSVEEVGAGTEAFF.

The chain has TRBV3-1 and TRBJ2-5, with D uncertain. Looked up from germline, CDR1 is LGHDT and CDR2 is YNNKEL (reference sequence). This CDR3 has 14 residues. V gave up 0 bases and J gave up 5 bases, with 10 bases separating them. The CDR3 DNA follows: TGTGCCAGCAGCCAAGATAAAGTGGCGGAGACCCAGTACTTC. Translated, it gives CASSQDKVAETQYF.

This clonotype was observed many times. The DNA of the CDR3 is TGCGCCAGCAGCCTCCGGACAGGGTACATCGATACGCAGTATTTT. It specifies CASSLRTGYIDTQYF. V gene TRBV5-1 combines with J gene TRBJ2-3; 8 bases fit TRBD1. The CDR3 loop spans 15 amino acids. V trimming: 4 bases; J trimming: 6 bases; junction bases outside the gene matches: 10. Germline V gene data show CDR1 as SGHRS and CDR2 as YFSETQ.

The rearrangement uses TRBV10-3 and TRBJ1-2, with 12 nucleotides matching TRBD1. Germline V lookup: CDR1 ENHRY, CDR2 SYGVKD. The CDR3 is made up of 15 amino acids. Trimming at V came to 4 bases and at J to 7 bases, leaving 7 bases not matched to a gene. This CDR3 is CAISGWGTGGFGYTF. The CDR3 region has the DNA TGTGCCATCAGTGGTTGGGGGACAGGGGGCTTTGGCTACACCTTC.

This chain links TRBV4-1 with TRBJ1-2, with a possible D match to TRBD1 (5 bases). CDR3 length: 15 amino acids. Trimming left V 1 base short and J 4 bases short, with 13 bases between. Germline V gene sequence: CDR1 MGHRA, CDR2 YSYEKL. The CDR3 loop reads CASSQVGRASYGYTF. CDR3 sequence (DNA): TGCGCCAGCAGCCAAGTCGGCAGGGCCTCCTATGGCTACACCTTC.

The table lists this clonotype with a few counts. The chain uses TRBV24-1 and TRBJ2-5; TRBD1 aligns across 7 bases. The germline gives CDR1 KGHDR, CDR2 SFDVKD. This CDR3 spans 16 amino acids. V lost 5 bases to trimming and J lost 5 bases; unmatched junction nucleotides: 13. The CDR3, as DNA: TGTGCCACCAGTGCCCTCCGACAGGGTGGTACCGAGACCCAGTACTTC. This translates into CATSALRQGGTETQYF.

The chain links TRBV6-2 or TRBV6-3 to TRBJ2-5; D might be TRBD1 or TRBD2, each matching 5 bases. The V end was cut by 9 bases, the J end by 5 bases, with 10 bases between. Per germline, CDR1 MNHEY and CDR2 SVGEGT. The CDR3 extends over 11 amino acids. The CDR3 DNA follows: TGTGCCAGAATAGAGGGGGAGACCCAGTACTTC. Translating it yields CARIEGETQYF.

This clonotype turned up a few times. The rearrangement links TRBV27 to TRBJ2-5, with D possibly being TRBD1 (6 bases). This CDR3 is 16 amino acids long. Germline V gene data show CDR1 as MNHEY and CDR2 as SMNVEV (reference sequence). Trimming pared 5 bases from V and 1 base from J, leaving 17 bases between. Here the CDR3 reads CASSPRQVFGQETQYF. The CDR3 coding sequence is TGTGCCAGCAGTCCGAGACAGGTCTTTGGCCAAGAGACCCAGTACTTC.

Only a few counts were recorded for this clonotype. The chain combines TRBV28 with TRBJ1-2; 11 positions match TRBD1. CDR1 and CDR2 (germline): MDHEN, SYDVKM. The CDR3 spans 16 residues. V was clipped by 5 bases and J by 5 bases; unmatched bases: 10. CDR3 coding DNA: TGTGCCAGCAGTCCATGGACAGGGGGCGCCCCTTATGGCTACACCTTC. Protein: CASSPWTGGAPYGYTF.

This clonotype was seen a handful of times. This chain joins TRBV2 and TRBJ2-1; D gene uncertain. The J call may be mistaken, given a closer DNA end match to TRBJ2-7. The CDR3 sequence is 15 residues long. The germline V gene encodes CDR1 SNHLY and CDR2 FYNNEI. DNA of the CDR3: TGTGCCAGCAGTGAATTAGTCCCTACCTCCTACGAGCAGTACTTC. It specifies CASSELVPTSYEQYF.

V usage is TRBV6-5 and J usage is TRBJ1-1; unclear D gene. V lost 1 base and J lost 3, with 9 bases in between. The CDR3 has 14 amino acids. Germline CDR1 and CDR2: MNHEY and SVGAGI. In nucleotides, the CDR3 is TGTGCCAGCAGTTACTTTCGGATTTACACTGAAGCTTTCTTT. This encodes CASSYFRIYTEAFF.

The rearrangement links TRBV6-6 to TRBJ1-3; D is uncertain. With 4 bases removed from V and 4 bases from J, the gap between germline ends came to 8 bases. The CDR3 is 13 residues long. Germline CDR1 reads MNHNY; CDR2 reads SVGAGI (reference sequence). The CDR3 reads CASSSYFGNTIYF. The CDR3 bases are TGTGCCAGCAGTTCCTACTTCGGAAACACCATATATTTT.

V gene TRBV29-1 combines with J gene TRBJ2-3; a possible D gene is TRBD2 (6 bases). The CDR3 contains 12 residues. Germline CDR1 SQVTM, CDR2 ANQGSEA. V lost 7 bases and J 6 bases, leaving 14 bases between the germline ends. CDR3 sequence: CSEMRDSDTQYF. The CDR3 nucleotides read TGCAGCGAGATGCGGGATTCGGATACGCAGTATTTT.

The count of this clonotype is one. A read error may produce the germline difference seen at one junction end. The chain couples TRBV7-9 to TRBJ1-3; D ambiguous. This CDR3 spans 16 amino acids. Germline V lookup: CDR1 SEHNR, CDR2 FQNEAQ (reference sequence). The CDR3 nucleotides are TGTGCCAGCAGCCCTTTTACAGTGGTCTTCGGAAGCACCATATATTTT. Residues: CASSPFTVVFGSTIYF.